These 29 T cell receptor beta chains share one sample of origin, sequenced in a study of regulatory T cells in long-lasting Graves disease. Library construction for TCR beta used iRepertoire HTBI primers and Arm-PCR of CDR3 regions. TCRdb redid the calling of the multiplex PCR reads with MiXCR, one entry per CDR3 protein. Among hundreds of thousands of distinct CDR3 sequences listed, roughly a sixth were seen once. Time point of the sample: newly diagnosed GD, antithyroid drugs for less than 3 months. PBMC RNA was the source of the TCR library. The sample was also linked to a second study, of T cells in Graves' hyperthyroidism and ophthalmopathy.

Sequenced material: peripheral blood mononuclear cells (PBMCs), taken at new diagnosis, from a patient treated with antithyroid drugs. Receptors originate from a man aged 35 to 55 with Graves disease.

This clonotype was recorded many times. V usage is TRBV2 and J usage is TRBJ1-5; D possibly corresponds to TRBD1 (6 bases). CDR3 size: 14 residues. Germline CDR1 reads SNHLY; CDR2 reads FYNNEI. V lost 7 bases to trimming and J lost 7 bases, with 17 bases between them. The CDR3 protein is CASMSTGFRQPQHF. Here the CDR3 DNA reads TGTGCCAGCATGTCTACAGGGTTCAGGCAGCCCCAGCATTTT.

The chain carries TRBV7-9 and TRBJ2-5; D might be TRBD2 (5 bases). Per germline, CDR1 SEHNR and CDR2 FQNEAQ (reference sequence). The CDR3 sequence is 16 residues long. V lost 0 bases to trimming and J lost 6 bases, with 17 bases between them. As DNA, the CDR3 is TGTGCCAGCAGCTTAGCTGGTGGTGGAGGACTTCAGACCCAGTACTTC. Its translation: CASSLAGGGGLQTQYF.

This clonotype was observed at least ten times. The chain is built from TRBV11-2 and TRBJ2-1; TRBD2 is a possible D gene (5 bases). V shed 2 bases and J shed 8 bases, with 13 bases lying between them. From germline, CDR1 is SGHAT and CDR2 FQNNGV. CDR3 length: 14 residues. CDR3 sequence (DNA): TGTGCCAGCAGCTTACAGCGGAATGGCGATGAGCAGTTCTTC. It translates to CASSLQRNGDEQFF. The entire variable domain, with the rest obtained from reference TRBV11-2 and TRBJ2-1, is as follows: EAGVAQSPRYKIIEKRQSVAFWCNPISGHATLYWYQQILGQGPKLLIQFQNNGVVDDSQLPKDRFSAERLKGVDSTLKIQPAKLEDSAVYLCASSLQRNGDEQFFGPGTRLTVL.

In this sample, this clonotype turned up many times. The J gene is TRBJ2-7, the V gene TRBV7-2; no definite D call. The CDR3 consists of 14 residues. V lost 3 bases and J 2 bases, leaving 11 bases between the germline ends. Germline V gene lookup returns CDR1 SGHTA and CDR2 FQGNSA. The CDR3 is CASSLGYRAYEQYF. The CDR3 DNA sequence: TGTGCCAGCAGCTTGGGTTACCGAGCCTACGAGCAGTACTTC. The whole variable domain, filled in from reference TRBV7-2 and TRBJ2-7, reads GAGVSQSPSNKVTEKGKDVELRCDPISGHTALYWYRQSLGQGLEFLIYFQGNSAPDKSGLPSDRFSAERTGGSVSTLTIQRTQQEDSAVYLCASSLGYRAYEQYFGPGTRLTVT.

As regards this clonotype: This could be a read error, since a much larger clone is one nucleotide away. V gene TRBV7-2 combines with J gene TRBJ1-2; TRBD1 matches at 7 bases. The CDR3 consists of 15 residues. Trimming removed 8 bases from V and 7 bases from J; junction bases left unmatched: 16. Germline CDR1 is SGHTA and CDR2 is FQGNSA. The CDR3 spells CASGDRQGGWSGYTF. In DNA form, the CDR3 reads TGTGCCAGCGGCGATCGACAGGGAGGGTGGTCTGGCTACACCTTC.

This clonotype was seen repeatedly, ten times or more. The chain uses TRBV7-3 and TRBJ2-3; a possible D gene is TRBD2 (6 bases). Germline CDR1 reads SGHTA; CDR2 reads FQGTGA. This CDR3 has 16 residues. V lost 5 bases, J lost 4 bases, and 19 bases lay in between. Written as DNA, the CDR3 is TGTGCCAGCAGCCAAGCCACTAGCCGGGACTCAGATACGCAGTATTTT. It codes for CASSQATSRDSDTQYF.

This clonotype appeared many times. J is TRBJ1-2 and V is TRBV28, with D possibly being TRBD1 (5 bases). The V end was cut by 5 bases, the J end by 3 bases, with 13 bases between. The CDR3 is 14 amino acids. The germline CDR1 and CDR2 sequences are MDHEN and SYDVKM. CDR3 amino acids: CASSVKGTHYGYTF. The CDR3 DNA is TGTGCCAGCAGTGTAAAGGGGACGCACTATGGCTACACCTTC.

This clonotype was detected a few times. The gene calls are TRBV20-1 and TRBJ2-1; 10 bases fit TRBD1. The CDR3 is made up of 15 amino acids. J lost 5 bases, V lost 6 bases, and 10 bases had no gene match. The germline V gene has CDR1 DFQATT and CDR2 SNEGSKA (reference sequence). CDR3 protein: CSAPHRTGGNNEQFF. CDR3 bases: TGCAGTGCCCCCCATCGGACAGGGGGAAACAATGAGCAGTTCTTC.

This clonotype was counted many times. The rearrangement uses TRBV29-1 and TRBJ2-7; a weak D match, TRBD1 (6 bases). The germline gives CDR1 SQVTM, CDR2 ANQGSEA. The CDR3 consists of 13 residues. The germline V and J ends were trimmed by 6 bases and 2 bases, with 14 bases remaining between them. The CDR3 DNA reads as TGCAGCGTCCGGGTTACAGGGACCTACGAGCAGTACTTC. This gives the protein CSVRVTGTYEQYF.

Comments on this clonotype: This may arise from a read error, as a much more abundant clone is one base away. The rearrangement links TRBV7-9 to TRBJ2-1, with 11 bases lining up with TRBD1. Germline V CDR1 and CDR2: SEHNR, FQNEAQ (reference sequence). This CDR3 contains 16 residues. CDR3 DNA sequence: TGTGCCAGCACCGTAAACCGGGACAGGGGGAACAAAGAGCAGTTCTTC. It translates to CASTVNRDRGNKEQFF.

This clonotype was seen ten or more times. The chain is built from TRBV4-1 and TRBJ2-5; no clear D. This CDR3 contains 16 residues. Trimming shortened V by 0 bases and J by 2 bases, and 13 bases separated the two germline ends. Germline-derived CDR1 and CDR2 are MGHRA and YSYEKL. CDR3 sequence: CASSQEGYRGQETQYF. The CDR3 DNA reads as TGCGCCAGCAGCCAAGAAGGTTATAGAGGACAAGAGACCCAGTACTTC.

This clonotype appeared a few times. J is TRBJ1-1 and V is TRBV4-1, with TRBD1 as a possible D gene (5 bases). The CDR3 has 14 residues. CDR1 is MGHRA and CDR2 is YSYEKL in the germline V gene. V was shortened by 0 bases and J by 2 bases, with 7 bases between the two germline ends. The CDR3 DNA reads as TGCGCCAGCAGCCAAGATCAGGGAAACACTGAAGCTTTCTTT. Its translation is CASSQDQGNTEAFF.

The chain joins TRBV11-2 to TRBJ2-7; a possible D gene is TRBD1 (6 bases). V lost 1 base and J lost 3, with 13 bases in between. Germline V CDR1 and CDR2: SGHAT, FQNNGV. This CDR3 has 15 residues. The CDR3: CASSLGGTPGYEQYF. CDR3 sequence (DNA): TGTGCCAGCAGCTTAGGTGGGACACCAGGCTACGAGCAGTACTTC.

This clonotype has ten or more counts. This chain connects TRBV7-2 to TRBJ2-5; possible D gene TRBD1, 6 bases. Germline CDR1 is SGHTA and CDR2 is FQGNSA. The CDR3 contains 13 residues. The V end was cut by 3 bases, the J end by 5 bases, with 10 bases between. CDR3 sequence reads: CASSLGALETQYF. The CDR3 region has the DNA TGTGCCAGCAGCTTGGGGGCTTTGGAGACCCAGTACTTC.

This clonotype was counted many times. The rearrangement links TRBV5-1 to TRBJ2-6; D is undetermined. This CDR3 has 15 residues. Trimming left V 0 bases short and J 0 bases short, with 4 bases between. Germline CDR1 and CDR2: SGHRS and YFSETQ. CDR3 residues: CASSLGSSGANVLTF. DNA for the CDR3: TGCGCCAGCAGCTTGGGGAGCTCTGGGGCCAACGTCCTGACTTTC.

Worth noting for this clonotype: A far bigger clonotype differs at one base, so this is likely a read error. The chain carries TRBV7-2 and TRBJ2-1; D unclear. This CDR3 has 15 residues. CDR1 and CDR2 (germline): SGHTA, FQGNSA. CDR3 nucleotides: TGTGCCAGCAGCCAAATGCCAGCCACCCTGGAGACCCAGCACTTC. Residues: CASSQMPATLETQHF.

This chain connects TRBV14 to TRBJ2-7; the D gene is possibly TRBD1 (5 bases). The germline V gene has CDR1 SGHDN and CDR2 FVKESK. The CDR3 length is 13 residues. Deletions cut 6 bases from V and 7 bases from J, with 16 bases between. CDR3 in amino acids: CASSPRIQGEQYF. CDR3 bases: TGTGCCAGCAGTCCAAGAATCCAGGGAGAGCAGTACTTC.

Ten or more counts support this clonotype. One end of the junction varies from germline; a read error may be responsible. The rearrangement joins TRBV5-1 to TRBJ1-1; D not resolved. The CDR3 runs to 14 residues. CDR1 SGHRS and CDR2 YFSETQ come from the germline V gene. This CDR3 is CASSLRAMNTEAFF. The CDR3 DNA follows: TGTGCCAGCAGCCTGAGGGCCATGAACACTGAAGCTTTCTTT.

This clonotype has at least ten counts. Just one base apart from a much larger clone, this may be a read error. The V and J genes are TRBV7-2 and TRBJ2-7, with 8 bases fitting TRBD1. Germline V gives CDR1 SGHTA, CDR2 FQGNSA. This CDR3 is 13 amino acids long. J lost 5 bases, V lost 3 bases, and 3 bases had no gene match. In nucleotides, the CDR3 is TGTGCCAGCAGCTTGACAGGGGCCCACGAGCAGTACTTC. Its protein is CASSLTGAHEQYF.

Note on this clonotype: Being one base from a much bigger clone, this may be a read error. This chain joins TRBV3-1 and TRBJ2-7; TRBD1 or TRBD2 may be the D gene (5 bases each). Germline V lookup: CDR1 LGHDT, CDR2 YNNKEL (reference sequence). CDR3 length: 14 amino acids. The CDR3 DNA is TGTGCCCGCAGCACCCGGGACGGTACCTACGAGCAGTACTTC. Amino acids: CARSTRDGTYEQYF.

This clonotype was detected ten times or more. The J gene is TRBJ2-7, the V gene TRBV5-1; TRBD1 matches 10 bases. The junction had 7 bases not matched to a gene; V was cut back by 5 bases and J by 2 bases. The CDR3 runs 15 residues. CDR1 is SGHRS, CDR2 YFSETQ, per germline. The CDR3 coding sequence is TGCGCCAGCAGTTCCGGGACAGGGGACGCCTACGAGCAGTACTTC. Translation gives CASSSGTGDAYEQYF.

The rearrangement links TRBV7-3 to TRBJ2-3; tentative D call: TRBD2 (5 bases). The germline V and J ends were trimmed by 2 bases and 3 bases, with 12 bases remaining between them. The CDR3 extends over 15 amino acids. Germline-derived CDR1 and CDR2 are SGHTA and FQGTGA. The CDR3 sequence is CASSLQPGRTDTQYF. The CDR3 DNA reads TGTGCCAGCAGCTTACAGCCGGGAAGGACAGATACGCAGTATTTT.

The chain is built from TRBV20-1 and TRBJ1-2; possible D gene TRBD1, 6 bases. V was pared by 7 bases and J by 6 bases, with 18 bases between. Germline V CDR1 and CDR2: DFQATT, SNEGSKA (reference sequence). The CDR3 covers 13 residues. CDR3 DNA: TGCAGTGGAGCGCATGGGGGGCGCGATGGCTACACCTTC. It codes for CSGAHGGRDGYTF.

V gene TRBV20-1 combines with J gene TRBJ2-3, with 10 bases matching TRBD2. This CDR3 has 14 residues. V dropped 5 bases and J dropped 2; count of bases not matched to a gene: 4. From germline, CDR1 is DFQATT and CDR2 SNEGSKA (reference sequence). DNA for the CDR3: TGCAGTGCTTTTAGCGGGGGGTTCACAGATACGCAGTATTTT. This sequence encodes CSAFSGGFTDTQYF.

In its sample, this clonotype was seen many times. The J gene is TRBJ1-6, the V gene TRBV6-1, with D possibly being TRBD1 (6 bases). Germline V gene lookup returns CDR1 MNHNS and CDR2 SASEGT. Trimming cost V 2 bases and J 10 bases, with 12 bases left between them. This CDR3 comprises 14 residues. The CDR3 sequence is CASSEWAGESPLHF. The CDR3 DNA follows: TGTGCCAGCAGTGAATGGGCAGGGGAGTCACCCCTCCACTTT.

The rearrangement uses TRBV27 and TRBJ1-5; TRBD1 aligns across 9 bases. Germline lookup yields CDR1 MNHEY and CDR2 SMNVEV (reference sequence). The CDR3 contains 16 residues. With V trimmed by 0 bases and J by 5 bases, 5 bases remained unmatched. The CDR3 loop is CASSLSSTGGYQPQHF. The DNA of the CDR3 is TGTGCCAGCAGTTTATCGTCCACAGGGGGCTATCAGCCCCAGCATTTT.

This clonotype occurred many times. This chain joins TRBV2 and TRBJ2-2; D might be TRBD2 (5 bases). This CDR3 comprises 16 residues. Between the trimmed V and J ends, which lost 5 bases and 7 bases, there was a span of 20 bases. Germline loops: CDR1 SNHLY, CDR2 FYNNEI. CDR3 amino acids: CASSKSRDDYGGELFF. The CDR3 DNA reads as TGTGCCAGCAGTAAAAGCCGCGACGACTACGGCGGGGAGCTGTTTTTT.

This clonotype was recorded at least ten times. V is TRBV5-1 and J is TRBJ2-2; TRBD1 matches at 9 bases. Germline CDR1 SGHRS, CDR2 YFSETQ. This CDR3 is built from 16 residues. The junction had 10 bases not matched to a gene; V was cut back by 4 bases and J by 6 bases. The CDR3 region is CASSPVVGQGPGELFF. The CDR3 nucleotides read TGCGCCAGCAGCCCCGTGGTGGGACAGGGACCCGGGGAGCTGTTTTTT.

This clonotype was seen ten or more times. The chain recombines TRBV13 with TRBJ2-3; TRBD2 aligns across 7 bases. Germline assignment: CDR1 PRHDT and CDR2 FYEKMQ (reference sequence). The CDR3 totals 18 residues. V gave up 2 bases and J gave up 1 base; unmatched junction bases: 12. The DNA of the CDR3 is TGTGCCAGCAGCTTATTTCCAGTGCGGGGGTCAGGCACAGATACGCAGTATTTT. It specifies CASSLFPVRGSGTDTQYF.